This record concerns one T cell receptor (beta chain) sequence. The antigen remains undetermined. CDR1 is SGDLS and CDR2 is YYNGEE in the germline V gene. The CDR3 has 17 residues. Trimming took 0 bases from V and 3 from J; bases not matched to a gene: 8. This sample was included in a study of T-cell memory formation after mild COVID-19. Whole-study results and caveats: Clones which contracted sat mainly in CM and EM if CD4+, and in EMRA if CD8+. Some clones that responded turned up in pre-infection memory, which suggests that cross-reactive memory joined in.

Constant-segment primers were used for 5'RACE, and the resulting TCR alpha and TCR beta cDNA libraries carried sample barcodes and UMIs. TCRdb processed the 5' RACE reads anew with MiXCR; each CDR3 protein has one entry. The sample lists some 320,000 distinct CDR3 sequences; over 11% were seen once. What was sequenced was PBMCs or a T cell subset sorted from them (not recorded which). The V call is TRBV9, the J call TRBJ2-1, with 8 bases fitting TRBD2. The sequence was collected from a man younger than 35 who had mild COVID-19 (a few samples of this study predate the infection). Cell type and time point are not known. CDR3 protein: CASSVGFRGGVYNEQFF. CDR3 DNA sequence: TGTGCCAGCAGCGTAGGATTCCGGGGGGGAGTCTACAATGAGCAGTTCTTC.